One sample yielded the 28 T cell receptor beta chains listed below, sequenced in a study of blood T cell repertoires in COVID-19. Repertoires were generated with immunoSEQ multiplex PCR, while TCRdb's copy carries only in-frame clones and drops some. This sample has roughly 260,000 clones, with 80% to 90% found just once. The sample comprised peripheral blood. These receptors originate from a woman aged 70-85 years with acute or convalescent COVID-19.

This chain joins TRBV5-1 and TRBJ2-7; 7 nucleotides agree with TRBD2. Germline CDR1 SGHRS, CDR2 YFSETQ. J was trimmed by 0 bases and V by 5 bases; bases with no gene match: 11. The CDR3 extends over 16 amino acids. CDR3 in DNA: TGCGCCAGCAGGACATCTGGCGGGGGAAACTCCTACGAGCAGTACTTC. Translated, it gives CASRTSGGGNSYEQYF. The full variable domain, rest sourced from reference TRBV5-1 and TRBJ2-7, is KAGVTQTPRYLIKTRGQQVTLSCSPISGHRSVSWYQQTPGQGLQFLFEYFSETQRNKGNFPGRFSGRQFSNSRSEMNVSTLELGDSALYLCASRTSGGGNSYEQYFGPGTRLTVT.

This chain links TRBV5-1 with TRBJ2-5; 9 nucleotides agree with TRBD1. This CDR3 region has 16 residues. Trimming at V came to 1 base and at J to 5 bases, leaving 9 bases not matched to a gene. CDR1 is SGHRS, CDR2 YFSETQ, per germline. The CDR3 DNA reads TGCGCCAGCAGCTTGTCCGGGACAGGGAGGATGGAGACCCAGTACTTC. The encoded protein is CASSLSGTGRMETQYF.

The CDR3 region is CASSQAPGPDYGYTF. The CDR3 DNA follows: TGTGCCAGCAGCCAAGCGCCAGGGCCGGACTATGGCTACACCTTC. V usage is TRBV3-1 (or the pseudogene TRBV3-2) and J usage is TRBJ1-2; weak D call: TRBD1 (5 bases). Germline CDR1 reads LGHDT; CDR2 reads YNNKEL (reference sequence). The CDR3 is made up of 15 amino acids. V lost 1 base to trimming and J lost 3 bases, with 12 bases between them.

V and J are TRBV5-1 and TRBJ1-1; tentative D call: TRBD1 (6 bases). Germline assignment: CDR1 SGHRS and CDR2 YFSETQ. Trimming removed 1 base at V and 5 bases at J, with 12 bases between. There are 14 residues in the CDR3. This CDR3 reads CASSLTGTRTEAFF. The CDR3 DNA reads TGCGCCAGCAGCTTGACAGGGACGAGGACTGAAGCTTTCTTT.

The genes are TRBV9 and TRBJ1-6; 8 nucleotides line up with TRBD1. CDR1 SGDLS and CDR2 YYNGEE come from the germline V gene. Trimming at V came to 3 bases and at J to 10 bases, leaving 12 bases not matched to a gene. The CDR3 extends over 16 amino acids. DNA of the CDR3: TGTGCCAGCAGCGCCACCTCAGGGGGCGCCGGCTCACCCCTCCACTTT. It encodes CASSATSGGAGSPLHF.

This clone was observed once. The DNA for the CDR3 is TGTGCCAGCAGCCATACATATGGGGGCAACTATGGCTACACCTTC. Residues: CASSHTYGGNYGYTF. The genes are TRBV3-1 (or the pseudogene TRBV3-2) and TRBJ1-2, with a tentative D call TRBD1 (6 bases). Trimming left V 3 bases short and J 2 bases short, with 13 bases between. This CDR3 comprises 15 residues. Germline lookup yields CDR1 LGHDT and CDR2 YNNKEL (reference sequence).

The CDR3 coding sequence is TGTGCCAGCAGCCAAGATCAGTCGCGGGGGGGTCGCACAGATACGCAGTATTTT. Translated, it gives CASSQDQSRGGRTDTQYF. This chain uses TRBV4-2 with TRBJ2-3; 9 bases line up with TRBD2. Germline CDR1 and CDR2: LGHNA and YNFKEQ. This CDR3 comprises 18 residues. V shed 0 bases, J shed 1 base, and the junction held 8 bases outside the gene matches.

The genes are TRBV25-1 and TRBJ1-1; D gene unclear. CDR3 length: 12 residues. Trimming pared 5 bases from V and 4 bases from J, leaving 8 bases between. The germline CDR1 and CDR2 sequences are MGHDK and SYGVNS. This CDR3 is CASSFGSTEAFF. The CDR3 DNA is TGTGCCAGCAGTTTCGGGTCCACTGAAGCTTTCTTT.

V usage is TRBV6-5 and J usage is TRBJ1-6, with D unclear. The ends were cut back, 6 bases at V and 5 bases at J, with 8 bases in the middle. Germline-derived CDR1 and CDR2 are MNHEY and SVGAGI. The CDR3 consists of 13 residues. The CDR3 DNA reads as TGTGCCAGCAGAAGACGGGATAATTCACCCCTCCACTTT. Protein product: CASRRRDNSPLHF.

The genes are TRBV5-1 and TRBJ1-1; D ambiguous. This CDR3 region has 13 residues. Deletions cut 4 bases from V and 3 bases from J, with 10 bases between. Germline loops: CDR1 SGHRS, CDR2 YFSETQ. CDR3 sequence reads: CASSPEPYTEAFF. As DNA, the CDR3 is TGCGCCAGCAGCCCGGAGCCGTACACTGAAGCTTTCTTT.

This clone was seen more than once but under ten times. V is TRBV18 and J is TRBJ1-6; tentatively, D is TRBD1 (6 bases). The CDR3 is 16 residues long. Germline lookup yields CDR1 KGHSH and CDR2 LQKENI. Trimming took off 0 bases at V and 5 bases at J, with 11 bases between the two ends. CDR3 amino acids: CASSPPNRAHNSPLHF. CDR3 nucleotides: TGTGCCAGCTCACCACCGAACAGGGCCCATAATTCACCCCTCCACTTT.

This clone was detected only once. The rearrangement joins TRBV20-1 to TRBJ2-1, with TRBD2 matching 8 bases. This CDR3 comprises 14 residues. V dropped 3 bases and J dropped 2; count of bases not matched to a gene: 3. The germline CDR1 and CDR2 sequences are DFQATT and SNEGSKA (reference sequence). The CDR3: CSASPGGPYNEQFF. CDR3 bases: TGCAGTGCTAGTCCGGGGGGGCCCTACAATGAGCAGTTCTTC.

V usage is TRBV2 and J usage is TRBJ1-6, with a possible D match to TRBD1 (6 bases). The germline V gene encodes CDR1 SNHLY and CDR2 FYNNEI. The length of the CDR3 is 13 residues. With 6 bases removed from V and 9 bases from J, the gap between germline ends came to 12 bases. The CDR3 here is CASRGGGVSPLHF. The CDR3 DNA reads as TGTGCCAGCAGGGGCGGGGGCGTTTCACCCCTCCACTTT. The full variable domain, rest sourced from reference TRBV2 and TRBJ1-6, is EPEVTQTPSHQVTQMGQEVILRCVPISNHLYFYWYRQILGQKVEFLVSFYNNEISEKSEIFDDQFSVERPDGSNFTLKIRSTKLEDSAMYFCASRGGGVSPLHFGNGTRLTVT.

This clone has just a few counts. This chain connects TRBV7-2 to TRBJ1-2, with D uncertain. Trimming cost V 1 base and J 1 base, with 13 bases left between them. The CDR3 totals 16 residues. Germline CDR1 reads SGHTA; CDR2 reads FQGNSA. The CDR3 loop is CASSLVYEAVNYGYTF. Written as DNA, the CDR3 is TGTGCCAGCAGCTTAGTTTACGAGGCAGTTAACTATGGCTACACCTTC.

This chain joins TRBV7-9 and TRBJ1-6, with D possibly matching TRBD1 (5 bases). This CDR3 is built from 15 residues. The germline CDR1 and CDR2 sequences are SEHNR and FQNEAQ (reference sequence). Trimming took 5 bases from V and 8 from J, leaving 16 bases between them. CDR3 sequence: CASSLSTRGDSPLHF. DNA for the CDR3: TGTGCCAGCAGCCTCTCGACCCGGGGGGATTCACCCCTCCACTTT.

V gene TRBV5-1 combines with J gene TRBJ2-7, with D possibly being TRBD1 (5 bases). The CDR3 sequence is 14 residues long. Trimming took 0 bases from V and 3 from J, leaving 10 bases between them. Germline V CDR1 and CDR2: SGHRS, YFSETQ. The CDR3 spells CASSLAGQGYEQYF. CDR3 DNA: TGCGCCAGCAGCTTGGCGGGCCAGGGCTACGAGCAGTACTTC.

Written as DNA, the CDR3 is TGTGCCAGCAGCTATTACTCGGGACTCAACACTGAAGCTTTCTTT. Amino acid sequence: CASSYYSGLNTEAFF. This chain links TRBV7-2 with TRBJ1-1; D perhaps matches TRBD1 (5 bases). The CDR3 is made up of 15 amino acids. Germline V gene data show CDR1 as SGHTA and CDR2 as FQGNSA. V was cut by 4 bases and J by 2 bases, with 14 bases left in between.

The V and J genes are TRBV5-1 and TRBJ2-2; D call uncertain. Germline CDR1 reads SGHRS; CDR2 reads YFSETQ. Trimming pared 0 bases from V and 4 bases from J, leaving 7 bases between. This CDR3 region has 14 residues. The CDR3 loop is CASSLGAATGELFF. In DNA, the CDR3 is TGCGCCAGCAGCTTGGGGGCAGCCACCGGGGAGCTGTTTTTT.

Concerning this clone: At one of its ends the junction is not consistent with the germline gene, which may arise from a read error. The chain carries TRBV6-5 and TRBJ1-5, with D maybe TRBD1 (6 bases). Germline V lookup: CDR1 MNHEY, CDR2 SVGAGI. CDR3 length equals 13 residues. CDR3 residues: CASLLQGNQPQHF. The CDR3 DNA follows: TGCGCTTCCCTTCTACAGGGAAATCAGCCCCAGCATTTT.

The V gene is TRBV4-2, the J gene TRBJ1-2; 8 bases are a match to TRBD1. Germline V gene sequence: CDR1 LGHNA, CDR2 YNFKEQ. The ends lost 0 bases at V and 7 bases at J; junction bases unmatched: 7. CDR3 length: 15 amino acids. DNA for the CDR3: TGTGCCAGCAGCCAAGATTGGCAGGGGGCGGGTGGCTACACCTTC. Encoded protein: CASSQDWQGAGGYTF.

The chain has TRBV2 and TRBJ2-2, with TRBD2 matching over 10 bases. CDR3 length equals 12 residues. V shed 8 bases and J 10 bases; nucleotides not matched to a gene: 4. The germline gives CDR1 SNHLY, CDR2 FYNNEI. The CDR3 nucleotides are TGTGCCAGCGAAGCGGGGGGGCCGGAGCTGTTTTTT. This translates into CASEAGGPELFF.

The rearrangement joins TRBV10-2 to TRBJ1-2; D unclear. Trimming left V 5 bases short and J 6 bases short, with 19 bases between. Germline-derived CDR1 and CDR2 are WSHSY and SAAADI. The CDR3 has 15 residues. CDR3 residues: CASSLVTRGGNGYTF. The CDR3 nucleotides read TGCGCCAGCAGTTTAGTCACCCGGGGAGGGAATGGCTACACCTTC.

This chain uses TRBV5-4 with TRBJ1-4; TRBD1 matches at 7 bases. Germline V gene lookup returns CDR1 SGHNT and CDR2 YYREEE (reference sequence). The CDR3 sequence is 15 residues long. With 0 bases clipped from V and 5 bases from J, the junction kept 4 bases outside the gene matches. This chain's CDR3 is CASSLGGQPNEKLFF. The CDR3 nucleotides read TGTGCCAGCAGCTTGGGGGGACAGCCAAATGAAAAACTGTTTTTT.

The chain combines TRBV9 with TRBJ2-2; TRBD1 is a possible D gene (6 bases). This CDR3 is 18 amino acids long. Germline CDR1 reads SGDLS; CDR2 reads YYNGEE. Trimming cost V 4 bases and J 4 bases, with 23 bases left between them. In nucleotides, the CDR3 is TGTGCCAGCAGCCCGAGCCAGACCGGGACACCAACCACCGGGGAGCTGTTTTTT. Translation gives CASSPSQTGTPTTGELFF.

The V gene is TRBV21-1, the J gene TRBJ1-3; whether TRBD1, the table's D call, matches the DNA was not checked. TRBV21-1 is a pseudogene locus. This CDR3 has 14 residues. CDR3 region: CASPQRQDGNTIYF. In DNA form, the CDR3 reads TGTGCCAGCCCTCAAAGGCAGGATGGAAACACCATATATTTT.

The chain uses TRBV7-9 and TRBJ2-1; D not certain. Trimming stripped 4 bases from V and 4 bases from J, with 5 bases between. CDR1 and CDR2 (germline): SEHNR, FQNEAQ (reference sequence). This CDR3 contains 12 residues. CDR3 amino acids: CASSSEYNEQFF. The CDR3 DNA reads TGTGCCAGCAGCTCCGAGTACAATGAGCAGTTCTTC. Together with reference TRBV7-9 and TRBJ2-1, the CDR3 gives the full variable domain: DTGVSQNPRHKITKRGQNVTFRCDPISEHNRLYWYRQTLGQGPEFLTYFQNEAQLEKSRLLSDRFSAERPKGSFSTLEIQRTEQGDSAMYLCASSSEYNEQFFGPGTRLTVL.

This rearrangement joins TRBV4-3 to TRBJ1-2; 8 positions match TRBD1. From germline, CDR1 is LGHNA and CDR2 YSLEER. The CDR3 has 16 amino acids. V trimming: 0 bases; J trimming: 8 bases; junction bases outside the gene matches: 11. CDR3 sequence reads: CASSQEGGRGLEGYTF. DNA for the CDR3: TGCGCCAGCAGCCAAGAAGGCGGCAGGGGGCTAGAGGGCTACACCTTC.

The J gene is TRBJ1-1, the V gene TRBV3-1 (or the pseudogene TRBV3-2); D is ambiguous. The CDR3 is 16 residues long. Germline CDR1 and CDR2: LGHDT and YNNKEL (reference sequence). The germline V and J ends were trimmed by 4 bases and 6 bases, with 21 bases remaining between them. Here the CDR3 DNA reads TGTGCCAGCAGCCCTATTTTGGGAGGAGGTGGATCTGAAGCTTTCTTT. This codes for CASSPILGGGGSEAFF.